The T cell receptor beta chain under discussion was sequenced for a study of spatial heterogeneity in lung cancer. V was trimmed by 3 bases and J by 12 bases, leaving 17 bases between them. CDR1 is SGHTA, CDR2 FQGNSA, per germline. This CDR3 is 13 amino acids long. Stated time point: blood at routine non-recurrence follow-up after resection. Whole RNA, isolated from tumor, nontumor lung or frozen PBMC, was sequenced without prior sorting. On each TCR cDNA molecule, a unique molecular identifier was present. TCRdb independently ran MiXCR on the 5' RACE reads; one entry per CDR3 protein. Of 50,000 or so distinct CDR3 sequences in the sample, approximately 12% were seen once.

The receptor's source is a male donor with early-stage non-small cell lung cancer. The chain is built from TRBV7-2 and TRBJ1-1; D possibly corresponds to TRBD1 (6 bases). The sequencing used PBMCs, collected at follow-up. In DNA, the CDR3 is TGTGCCAGCAGCTTCGAGGGCCGAGGGGGAACTTTCTTT. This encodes CASSFEGRGGTFF.